What follows is one TCR beta chain and its context. Its target is not known. This entry comes from a study of monozygotic twins with inflammatory bowel disease. Study results and caveats: It was not supported that a single strong signal or clonotype was associated with IBD. Telling apart the different T cell subtypes was not possible.

TCRdb reanalyzed the 5' RACE reads and collapses them to one entry per CDR3 protein, without DNA. This table holds about 380,000 distinct CDR3 sequences. Donors gave 2.5 ml of blood apiece. This receptor was identified in a human donor with ulcerative colitis or Crohn's disease, or a healthy co-twin of an affected twin (not recorded which). The specimen sequenced was blood.

The CDR3 sequence is CAWSSTRRGSNYNEQFF. This chain links TRBV30 with TRBJ2-1; with no DNA, the TCRdb D assignment of TRBD2 cannot be verified. The CDR3 spans 17 residues. Germline V lookup: CDR1 GTSNPN, CDR2 SVGIG (reference sequence).